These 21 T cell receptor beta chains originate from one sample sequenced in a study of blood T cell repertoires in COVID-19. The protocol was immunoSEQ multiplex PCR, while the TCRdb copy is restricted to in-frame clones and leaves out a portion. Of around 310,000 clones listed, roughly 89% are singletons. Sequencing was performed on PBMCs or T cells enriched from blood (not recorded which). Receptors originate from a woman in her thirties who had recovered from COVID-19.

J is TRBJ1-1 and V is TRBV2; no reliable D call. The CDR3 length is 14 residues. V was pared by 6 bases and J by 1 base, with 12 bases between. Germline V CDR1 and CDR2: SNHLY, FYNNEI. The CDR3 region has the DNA TGTGCCAGCAGGTTTGACACTCAGAACACTGAAGCTTTCTTT. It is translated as CASRFDTQNTEAFF.

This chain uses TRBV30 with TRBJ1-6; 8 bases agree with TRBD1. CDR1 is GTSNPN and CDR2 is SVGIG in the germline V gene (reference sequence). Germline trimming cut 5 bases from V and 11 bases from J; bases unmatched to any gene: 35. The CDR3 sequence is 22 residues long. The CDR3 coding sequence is TGTGCCTGGGCCCTTGGACAGGGTTCGTGGGGGGGGAGCCGAACTAAAATTACACCCCTCCACTTT. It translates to CAWALGQGSWGGSRTKITPLHF.

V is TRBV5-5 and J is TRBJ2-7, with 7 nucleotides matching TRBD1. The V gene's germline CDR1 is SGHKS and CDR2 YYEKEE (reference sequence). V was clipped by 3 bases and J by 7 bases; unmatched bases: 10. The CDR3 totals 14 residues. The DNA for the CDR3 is TGTGCCAGCAGCTGGAGACAGGGCTCGGGGGAGCAGTACTTC. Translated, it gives CASSWRQGSGEQYF.

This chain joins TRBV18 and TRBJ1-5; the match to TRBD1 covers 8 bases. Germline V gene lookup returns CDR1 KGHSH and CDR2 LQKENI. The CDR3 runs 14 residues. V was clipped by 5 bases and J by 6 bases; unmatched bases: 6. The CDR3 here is CASSSTGASQPQHF. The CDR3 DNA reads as TGTGCCAGCTCATCGACAGGGGCAAGTCAGCCCCAGCATTTT. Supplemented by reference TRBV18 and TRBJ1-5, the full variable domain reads NAGVMQNPRHLVRRRGQEARLRCSPMKGHSHVYWYRQLPEEGLKFMVYLQKENIIDESGMPKERFSAEFPKEGPSILRIQQVVRGDSAAYFCASSSTGASQPQHFGDGTRLSIL.

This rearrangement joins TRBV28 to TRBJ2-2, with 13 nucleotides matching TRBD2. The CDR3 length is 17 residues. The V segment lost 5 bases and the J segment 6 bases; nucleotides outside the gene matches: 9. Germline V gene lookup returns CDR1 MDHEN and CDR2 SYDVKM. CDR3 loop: CASSNPGLAGISGELFF. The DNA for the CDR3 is TGTGCCAGCAGTAATCCGGGACTAGCGGGAATATCCGGGGAGCTGTTTTTT. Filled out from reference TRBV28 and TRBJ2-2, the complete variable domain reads DVKVTQSSRYLVKRTGEKVFLECVQDMDHENMFWYRQDPGLGLRLIYFSYDVKMKEKGDIPEGYSVSREKKERFSLILESASTNQTSMYLCASSNPGLAGISGELFFGEGSRLTVL.

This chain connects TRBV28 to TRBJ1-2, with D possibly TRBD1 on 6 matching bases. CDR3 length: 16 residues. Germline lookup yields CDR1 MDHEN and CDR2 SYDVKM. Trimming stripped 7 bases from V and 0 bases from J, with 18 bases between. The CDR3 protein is CASTPRGGLANYGYTF. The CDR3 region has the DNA TGTGCCAGCACCCCTAGGGGGGGGCTGGCTAACTATGGCTACACCTTC.

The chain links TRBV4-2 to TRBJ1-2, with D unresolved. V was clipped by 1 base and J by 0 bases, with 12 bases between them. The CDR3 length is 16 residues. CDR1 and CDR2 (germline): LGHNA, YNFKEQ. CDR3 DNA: TGTGCCAGCAGCCAAGGGAGTGGAGTAGCTAACTATGGCTACACCTTC. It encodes CASSQGSGVANYGYTF.

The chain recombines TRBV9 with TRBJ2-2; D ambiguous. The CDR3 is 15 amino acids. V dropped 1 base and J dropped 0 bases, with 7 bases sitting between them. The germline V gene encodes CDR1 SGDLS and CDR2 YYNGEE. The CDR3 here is CASSVSVANTGELFF. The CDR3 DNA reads TGTGCCAGCAGCGTATCGGTGGCGAACACCGGGGAGCTGTTTTTT.

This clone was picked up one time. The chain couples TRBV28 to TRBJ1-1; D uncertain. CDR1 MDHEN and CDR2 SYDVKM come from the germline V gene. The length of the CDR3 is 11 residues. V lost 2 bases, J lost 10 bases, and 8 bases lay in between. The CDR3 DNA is TGTGCCAGCAGTTTAGAGGCTACAGCTTTCTTT. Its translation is CASSLEATAFF.

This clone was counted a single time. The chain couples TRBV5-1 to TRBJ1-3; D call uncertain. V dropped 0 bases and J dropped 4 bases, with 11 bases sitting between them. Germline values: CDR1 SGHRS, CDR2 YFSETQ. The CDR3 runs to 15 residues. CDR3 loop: CASSLGHREGNTIYF. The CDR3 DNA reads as TGCGCCAGCAGCTTGGGACACCGCGAAGGAAACACCATATATTTT.

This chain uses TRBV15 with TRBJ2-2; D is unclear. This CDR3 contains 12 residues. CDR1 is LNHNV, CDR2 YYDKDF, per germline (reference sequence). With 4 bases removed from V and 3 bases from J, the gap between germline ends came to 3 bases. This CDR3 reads CATSTDTGELFF. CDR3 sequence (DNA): TGTGCCACCAGCACCGACACCGGGGAGCTGTTTTTT.

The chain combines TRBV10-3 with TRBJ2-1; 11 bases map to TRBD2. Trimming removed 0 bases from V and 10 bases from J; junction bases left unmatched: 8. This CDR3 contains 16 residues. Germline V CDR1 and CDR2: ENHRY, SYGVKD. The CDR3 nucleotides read TGTGCCATCAGTGAGTCCGAACTAGCGGGAGTTGGGGAGCAGTTCTTC. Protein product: CAISESELAGVGEQFF.

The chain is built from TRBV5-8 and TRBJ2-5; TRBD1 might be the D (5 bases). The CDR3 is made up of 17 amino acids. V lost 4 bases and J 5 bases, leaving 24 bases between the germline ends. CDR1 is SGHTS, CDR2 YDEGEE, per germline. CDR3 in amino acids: CASSPTPWGASSETQYF. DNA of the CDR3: TGTGCCAGCAGCCCAACCCCGTGGGGCGCTTCATCGGAGACCCAGTACTTC.

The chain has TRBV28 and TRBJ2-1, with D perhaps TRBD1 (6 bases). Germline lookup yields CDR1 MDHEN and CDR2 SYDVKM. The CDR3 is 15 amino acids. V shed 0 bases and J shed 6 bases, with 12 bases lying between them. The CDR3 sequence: CASSLWDPGVNEQFF. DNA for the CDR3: TGTGCCAGCAGTTTATGGGACCCAGGGGTCAATGAGCAGTTCTTC.

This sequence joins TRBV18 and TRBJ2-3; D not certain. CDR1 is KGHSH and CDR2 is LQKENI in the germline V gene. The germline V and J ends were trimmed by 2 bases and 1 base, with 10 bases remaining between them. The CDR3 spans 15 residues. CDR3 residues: CASSPVWAGTDTQYF. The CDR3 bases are TGTGCCAGCTCACCAGTATGGGCTGGCACAGATACGCAGTATTTT.

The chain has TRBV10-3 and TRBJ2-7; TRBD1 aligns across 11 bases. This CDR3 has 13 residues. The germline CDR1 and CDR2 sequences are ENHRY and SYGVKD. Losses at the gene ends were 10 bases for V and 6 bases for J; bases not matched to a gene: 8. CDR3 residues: CATGTGGSSEQYF. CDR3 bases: TGTGCCACCGGGACAGGGGGTTCTAGCGAGCAGTACTTC.

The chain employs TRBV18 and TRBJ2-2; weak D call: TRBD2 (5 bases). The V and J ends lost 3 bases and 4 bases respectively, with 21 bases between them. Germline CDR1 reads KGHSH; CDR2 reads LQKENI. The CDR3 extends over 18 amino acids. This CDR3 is CASSPEEGRSSSTGELFF. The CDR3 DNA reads TGTGCCAGCTCACCGGAGGAAGGCCGGTCTAGTAGCACCGGGGAGCTGTTTTTT.

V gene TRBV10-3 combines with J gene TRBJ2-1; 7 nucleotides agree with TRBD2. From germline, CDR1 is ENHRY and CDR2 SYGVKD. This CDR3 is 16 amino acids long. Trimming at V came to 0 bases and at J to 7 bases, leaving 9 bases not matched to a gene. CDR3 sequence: CAISESGDYLSNEQFF. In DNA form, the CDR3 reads TGTGCCATCAGTGAGTCGGGGGACTACCTTTCAAATGAGCAGTTCTTC.

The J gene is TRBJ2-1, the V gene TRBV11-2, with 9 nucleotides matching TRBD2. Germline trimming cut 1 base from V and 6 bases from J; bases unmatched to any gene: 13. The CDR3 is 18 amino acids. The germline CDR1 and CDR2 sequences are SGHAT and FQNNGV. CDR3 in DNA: TGTGCCAGCAGCTTAGCTCTCTTTAGCGGGAGAATTAGCAATGAGCAGTTCTTC. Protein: CASSLALFSGRISNEQFF.

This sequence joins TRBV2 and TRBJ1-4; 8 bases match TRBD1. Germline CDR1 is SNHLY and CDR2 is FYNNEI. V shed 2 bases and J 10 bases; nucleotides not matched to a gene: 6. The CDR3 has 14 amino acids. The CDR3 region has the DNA TGTGCCAGCAGTGAACAGGGGGCATCGGTAAAACTGTTTTTT. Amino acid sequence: CASSEQGASVKLFF.

CDR3 sequence reads: CASSLPTSGTYEQYF. The CDR3 nucleotides are TGTGCCAGCAGCCTCCCAACTAGCGGTACCTACGAGCAGTACTTC. The chain carries TRBV5-8 and TRBJ2-7; the match to TRBD2 covers 8 bases. The CDR3 has 15 residues. The trim removed 4 bases at V and 2 bases at J, leaving 8 bases unmatched. CDR1 is SGHTS and CDR2 is YDEGEE in the germline V gene.